These 29 T cell receptor beta chains were sequenced from one sample in a study of CD8 T cells in ankylosing spondylitis. Overall study findings and caveats: Seemingly distinctive of ankylosing spondylitis blood was a TCR beta motif formed by eight highly homologous variants.

Each CDR3 protein gets one entry after TCRdb re-called the 5' RACE reads with MiXCR. The table lists 450,000 to 550,000 distinct CDR3 sequences, about 5% of them singletons, with approximately 3.5% in the top ten. Their antigen targets remain unknown. The sample comprised blood, either unsorted or a sorted T cell fraction (not recorded which). The receptors stem from a male donor with ankylosing spondylitis.

In this sample, this clonotype turned up many times. CDR3 sequence: CSALPENYPNYGYTF. Written as DNA, the CDR3 is TGCAGTGCCCTCCCAGAGAACTATCCTAACTATGGCTACACCTTC. The chain combines TRBV20-1 with TRBJ1-2; D is uncertain. The CDR3 has 15 amino acids. The germline gives CDR1 DFQATT, CDR2 SNEGSKA (reference sequence). V was shortened by 6 bases and J by 0 bases, with 17 bases between the two germline ends.

Ten or more counts support this clonotype. The V and J genes are TRBV7-2 and TRBJ1-2; D gene unclear. This CDR3 is 12 amino acids long. V lost 5 bases and J lost 2, with 6 bases in between. The germline V gene encodes CDR1 SGHTA and CDR2 FQGNSA. The CDR3 reads CASSGLNYGYTF. CDR3 sequence (DNA): TGTGCCAGCAGCGGATTGAACTATGGCTACACCTTC.

This clonotype was picked up many times. The V call is TRBV7-2, the J call TRBJ2-1; 8 nucleotides line up with TRBD2. Trimming at V came to 6 bases and at J to 8 bases, leaving 3 bases not matched to a gene. The CDR3 has 12 amino acids. From germline, CDR1 is SGHTA and CDR2 FQGNSA. CDR3 residues: CASRAGGDEQFF. CDR3 coding DNA: TGTGCCAGCAGGGCGGGGGGCGATGAGCAGTTCTTC.

Many counts were recorded for this clonotype. The rearrangement links TRBV18 to TRBJ1-5; the D is unclear. The germline CDR1 and CDR2 sequences are KGHSH and LQKENI. The CDR3 is 15 amino acids. V was shortened by 3 bases and J by 1 base, with 10 bases between the two germline ends. CDR3 protein: CASSPSTPSNQPQHF. The DNA for the CDR3 is TGTGCCAGCTCACCCTCGACACCGAGCAATCAGCCCCAGCATTTT.

This clonotype was seen at least ten times. The chain couples TRBV7-2 to TRBJ1-1; 7 nucleotides match TRBD1. Looked up from germline, CDR1 is SGHTA and CDR2 is FQGNSA. This CDR3 has 13 residues. After removal of 3 bases from V and 8 bases from J, the junction contained 6 bases not matched to a gene. CDR3 sequence reads: CASSLDRTGEAFF. The CDR3 nucleotides are TGTGCCAGCAGCTTGGACAGGACCGGAGAAGCTTTCTTT.

The rearrangement links TRBV4-3 to TRBJ2-3; 10 bases agree with TRBD2. Germline loops: CDR1 LGHNA, CDR2 YSLEER. Trimming cost V 1 base and J 0 bases; bases outside gene matches: 4. This CDR3 has 17 residues. CDR3 residues: CASSQVLAGGSTDTQYF. For the CDR3, the DNA is TGCGCCAGCAGCCAAGTATTAGCGGGGGGCAGCACAGATACGCAGTATTTT.

The chain links TRBV20-1 to TRBJ2-6; the D gene is possibly TRBD2 (5 bases). The CDR3 length is 14 residues. The ends were cut back, 3 bases at V and 2 bases at J, with 8 bases in the middle. From germline, CDR1 is DFQATT and CDR2 SNEGSKA (reference sequence). Here the CDR3 reads CSASSGTGANVLTF. Written as DNA, the CDR3 is TGCAGTGCTAGTTCCGGGACTGGGGCCAACGTCCTGACTTTC.

In its sample, this clonotype was seen a few times. The chain employs TRBV5-1 and TRBJ1-5, with D possibly TRBD1 on 6 matching bases. The V gene lost 2 bases and the J gene lost 4 bases, with 16 bases spanning the gap. Germline V gene lookup returns CDR1 SGHRS and CDR2 YFSETQ. The CDR3 consists of 16 residues. The CDR3 nucleotides read TGCGCCAGCAGCTTCTCTGGAGCGAGGGGGAATCAGCCCCAGCATTTT. Translated: CASSFSGARGNQPQHF.

This clonotype was counted many times. The rearrangement joins TRBV6-1 to TRBJ2-7; 7 positions agree with TRBD1. This CDR3 is built from 15 residues. Losses at the gene ends were 6 bases for V and 3 bases for J; bases not matched to a gene: 11. Germline values: CDR1 MNHNS, CDR2 SASEGT. CDR3 DNA sequence: TGTGCCAGCAGCTTTGCCCTCGGACAGGTCTACGAGCAGTACTTC. Translated, it gives CASSFALGQVYEQYF.

V and J are TRBV6-5 and TRBJ2-1; maybe TRBD1 (6 bases). This CDR3 has 16 residues. The ends were cut back, 2 bases at V and 1 base at J, with 12 bases in the middle. CDR1 and CDR2 from the germline V gene are MNHEY and SVGAGI. CDR3 region: CASSYEGGESYNEQFF. CDR3 sequence (DNA): TGTGCCAGCAGTTACGAAGGGGGAGAATCCTACAATGAGCAGTTCTTC.

Ten or more counts support this clonotype. The chain has TRBV4-1 and TRBJ2-7, with TRBD1 matching 8 bases. The trim removed 2 bases at V and 2 bases at J, leaving 5 bases unmatched. Germline CDR1 and CDR2: MGHRA and YSYEKL. CDR3 length: 15 amino acids. The CDR3 bases are TGCGCCAGCAGCCAACCGCGACAGGGGACCTACGAGCAGTACTTC. Amino acid sequence: CASSQPRQGTYEQYF.

This clonotype was observed many times. The chain joins TRBV7-2 to TRBJ2-1; weak D call: TRBD2 (5 bases). There are 15 residues in the CDR3. The V and J ends lost 5 bases and 3 bases respectively, with 14 bases between them. Looked up from germline, CDR1 is SGHTA and CDR2 is FQGNSA. The DNA for the CDR3 is TGTGCCAGCAGCCCCCGGAGGTCAAACTACAATGAGCAGTTCTTC. Translation gives CASSPRRSNYNEQFF.

This clonotype was observed many times. The chain carries TRBV20-1 and TRBJ1-2; no reliable D call. This CDR3 has 14 residues. Germline V gene sequence: CDR1 DFQATT, CDR2 SNEGSKA (reference sequence). In nucleotides, the CDR3 is TGCAGCGTTAGCAGACGGACTGATTCATATGGCTACACCTTC. Its protein is CSVSRRTDSYGYTF.

Many counts were recorded for this clonotype. CDR3 bases: TGTGCCAGCACCGGGGGCCGAAATTACGAGCAGTACTTC. Amino acids: CASTGGRNYEQYF. The chain is built from TRBV2 and TRBJ2-7, with D possibly being TRBD1 or TRBD2 (6 bases each). Trimming stripped 7 bases from V and 4 bases from J, with 14 bases between. Germline CDR1 and CDR2: SNHLY and FYNNEI. The CDR3 covers 13 residues.

This clonotype was detected many times. V is TRBV20-1 and J is TRBJ2-3, with D possibly being TRBD2 (6 bases). Germline V CDR1 and CDR2: DFQATT, SNEGSKA (reference sequence). The V end lost 5 bases, the J end lost 0 bases, and 15 bases lay between the germline ends. The CDR3 consists of 15 residues. DNA of the CDR3: TGCAGTGCTGAAGATGGCGGGACTAGCACAGATACGCAGTATTTT. Translation: CSAEDGGTSTDTQYF.

This clonotype was detected ten times or more. The chain combines TRBV18 with TRBJ1-1; D gene unclear. This CDR3 region has 14 residues. V lost 3 bases and J lost 3, with 11 bases in between. In germline, CDR1 is KGHSH, CDR2 LQKENI. This CDR3 is CASSPLQWDTEAFF. For the CDR3, the DNA is TGTGCCAGCTCACCTCTTCAGTGGGACACTGAAGCTTTCTTT.

This clonotype was seen at least ten times. The V call is TRBV7-9, the J call TRBJ2-7; D might be TRBD2 (6 bases). Germline V gene lookup returns CDR1 SEHNR and CDR2 FQNEAQ (reference sequence). CDR3 length: 15 residues. V lost 5 bases and J 3 bases, leaving 17 bases between the germline ends. CDR3 amino acids: CASSPVAGTFYEQYF. For the CDR3, the DNA is TGTGCCAGCAGCCCTGTTGCAGGGACTTTCTACGAGCAGTACTTC.

This clonotype was seen repeatedly, ten times or more. The CDR3 sequence: CASSPQPTVSDTQYF. CDR3 sequence (DNA): TGCGCCAGCAGCCCCCAACCGACGGTTTCAGATACGCAGTATTTT. This chain joins TRBV5-1 and TRBJ2-3; D unresolved. Germline values: CDR1 SGHRS, CDR2 YFSETQ. Deletions cut 4 bases from V and 4 bases from J, with 16 bases between. The CDR3 sequence is 15 residues long.

This clonotype was recorded at least ten times. The chain combines TRBV12-3 or TRBV12-4 with TRBJ1-1; a possible D gene is TRBD1 (6 bases). The CDR3 runs to 14 residues. The germline V and J ends were trimmed by 3 bases and 5 bases, with 13 bases remaining between them. CDR3 coding DNA: TGTGCCAGCAGTTTCGGGGGGCCGCGAACTGAAGCTTTCTTT. Amino acids: CASSFGGPRTEAFF.

Many counts were recorded for this clonotype. The chain couples TRBV5-1 to TRBJ1-6; D remains ambiguous. Germline CDR1 and CDR2: SGHRS and YFSETQ. The CDR3 consists of 16 residues. V lost 3 bases and J lost 4, with 14 bases in between. DNA of the CDR3: TGCGCCAGCAGCTCCGCCGGGAGGGAGTATAATTCACCCCTCCACTTT. It specifies CASSSAGREYNSPLHF.

This clonotype was seen repeatedly, ten times or more. CDR3 DNA: TGTGCCAGCAGTTTAAGCGCTAGCAACAATGAGCAGTTCTTC. Translation: CASSLSASNNEQFF. The chain has TRBV12-3 or TRBV12-4 and TRBJ2-1; TRBD2 is a possible D gene (5 bases). The ends were cut back, 2 bases at V and 5 bases at J, with 10 bases in the middle. The CDR3 runs 14 residues.

This clonotype was detected ten times or more. CDR3: CSVKRAGDFEKLFF. CDR3 DNA sequence: TGCAGTGTTAAGAGGGCGGGGGACTTTGAAAAACTGTTTTTT. The chain links TRBV20-1 to TRBJ1-4; maybe TRBD1 (5 bases). V lost 7 bases and J lost 7, with 19 bases in between. CDR1 is DFQATT and CDR2 is SNEGSKA in the germline V gene (reference sequence). The CDR3 is 14 amino acids.

In its sample, this clonotype was seen many times. V is TRBV20-1 and J is TRBJ1-2, with D possibly TRBD1 on 5 matching bases. The CDR3 has 14 residues. V was shortened by 5 bases and J by 4 bases, with 17 bases between the two germline ends. Per the germline V gene, CDR1 is DFQATT and CDR2 is SNEGSKA (reference sequence). In DNA form, the CDR3 reads TGCAGTGCTCCCGGACAACCTCGGGGCTATGGCTACACCTTC. It specifies CSAPGQPRGYGYTF.

This clonotype was recorded at least ten times. The chain joins TRBV7-2 to TRBJ2-3, with 11 bases identical to TRBD2. This CDR3 contains 16 residues. Losses at the gene ends were 5 bases for V and 3 bases for J; bases not matched to a gene: 7. The germline gives CDR1 SGHTA, CDR2 FQGNSA. The CDR3 sequence: CASSRGLAGGTDTQYF. CDR3 DNA sequence: TGTGCCAGCAGCCGGGGGCTAGCGGGGGGAACAGATACGCAGTATTTT.

In this sample, this clonotype turned up many times. This rearrangement joins TRBV20-1 to TRBJ1-2; D not resolved. This CDR3 has 14 amino acids. V lost 0 bases, J lost 6 bases, and 14 bases lay in between. The V gene's germline CDR1 is DFQATT and CDR2 SNEGSKA (reference sequence). CDR3 amino acids: CSARDGWAGNGYTF. The CDR3 nucleotides are TGCAGTGCTAGAGATGGGTGGGCAGGTAATGGCTACACCTTC.

Many counts were recorded for this clonotype. The V gene is TRBV5-1, the J gene TRBJ2-1, with 7 nucleotides matching TRBD2. The CDR3 consists of 16 residues. The V segment lost 0 bases and the J segment 4 bases; nucleotides outside the gene matches: 7. Germline V CDR1 and CDR2: SGHRS, YFSETQ. The CDR3 here is CASSLVAGVRYNEQFF. The CDR3 bases are TGCGCCAGCAGCTTGGTGGCGGGAGTGCGTTACAATGAGCAGTTCTTC.

This clonotype was seen only a few times. This rearrangement joins TRBV5-1 to TRBJ2-1; D remains ambiguous. Germline assignment: CDR1 SGHRS and CDR2 YFSETQ. This CDR3 region has 16 residues. V was clipped by 7 bases and J by 0 bases, with 17 bases between them. As DNA, the CDR3 is TGCGCCAGCGCAACCGCAGTCTCGAGCTCCTACAATGAGCAGTTCTTC. Translation gives CASATAVSSSYNEQFF.

This clonotype was observed a handful of times. The chain recombines TRBV20-1 with TRBJ2-7, with D tentatively TRBD2 (5 bases). The CDR3 has 14 amino acids. Germline V gene lookup returns CDR1 DFQATT and CDR2 SNEGSKA (reference sequence). V lost 6 bases, J lost 3 bases, and 18 bases lay in between. CDR3 residues: CSARGPSGLYEQYF. CDR3 DNA sequence: TGCAGTGCCCGAGGCCCCAGCGGCCTCTACGAGCAGTACTTC.

Ten or more counts support this clonotype. This rearrangement joins TRBV11-2 to TRBJ2-1; 13 positions match TRBD2. Trimming took 5 bases from V and 9 from J; bases not matched to a gene: 13. The CDR3 spans 17 residues. Germline V gives CDR1 SGHAT, CDR2 FQNNGV. CDR3 coding DNA: TGTGCCAGCAGCGCCCAGCCGGGACTAGCGGGAAGGGGTGAGCAGTTCTTC. As protein: CASSAQPGLAGRGEQFF.